Listed below are T cell receptor beta chains from one sample, sequenced in a study of shared clonotypes between healthy human individuals. The table came from immunoSEQ multiplex PCR; TCRdb's copy has only in-frame clones and leaves some out. The data contain more than 2 million clones, about 95% of them singletons. Material for sequencing was naive CD8+ T cells sorted from blood. Receptors originate from a young man in good health. The CDR3 runs from the conserved cysteine through the conserved F or W. The D gene is left open where the match is weak. The size entry is marked missing in some rows and otherwise reads once, few, many or a size class.

DNA	CDR3	size	D	V	J
TGTGCCATCAGTGACAGTGGGAGACCCTACGAGCAGTACTTC	CAISDSGRPYEQYF	.	.	TRBV10-3	TRBJ2-7
TGTGCCAGTAGTATGGGACAAACCTACGAGCAGTACTTC	CASSMGQTYEQYF	.	.	TRBV19	TRBJ2-7
TGTGCCAGCAGCGACCGTGGGGATGATTCACCCCTCCACTTT	CASSDRGDDSPLHF	.	.	TRBV9	TRBJ1-6
TGTGCCAGCAGCTTGCTCACTGCGTACTACGAGCAGTACTTC	CASSLLTAYYEQYF	.	.	TRBV5-6	TRBJ2-7
TGTGCCAGCAGCCAAGAACTGGGCTACGAGCAGTACTTC	CASSQELGYEQYF	.	.	TRBV4-2	TRBJ2-7
TGCGCCAGCAGCTTGGTGTCGGGAGGGCCTTGGGACAATGAGCAGTTCTTC	CASSLVSGGPWDNEQFF	.	TRBD2	TRBV5-1	TRBJ2-1
TGTGCCAGCAGCTTAGGCAGGGGGCAGTCAGAGACCCAGTACTTC	CASSLGRGQSETQYF	.	TRBD1	TRBV5-4	TRBJ2-5
TGTGCCAGCAGTGAATTCGCGGGGGGGAATTACGAGCAGTACTTC	CASSEFAGGNYEQYF	.	TRBD2	TRBV2	TRBJ2-7
TGCGCCAGCAGTGAGTACCGCGGTGGCACTGAAGCTTTCTTT	CASSEYRGGTEAFF	.	.	TRBV10-2	TRBJ1-1
TGTGCCAGCAGTGAAGGTCCAGGAAGCAATCAGCCCCAGCATTTT	CASSEGPGSNQPQHF	.	.	TRBV2	TRBJ1-5
TGTGCCAGCAGCTCCAACCAAGAGACCCAGTACTTC	CASSSNQETQYF	.	.	TRBV9	TRBJ2-5
TGTGCCAGCAGCAGGGACGACAGGGACACTGAAGCTTTCTTT	CASSRDDRDTEAFF	.	TRBD1	TRBV5-6	TRBJ1-1
TGCGCCAGCAGGAAGACAGGGATCTATGGCTACACCTTC	CASRKTGIYGYTF	.	TRBD1	TRBV5-1	TRBJ1-2
TGTGCCAGCAGCTTAGGCCTATACAGGGCTGATCAGCCCCAGCATTTT	CASSLGLYRADQPQHF	.	.	TRBV13	TRBJ1-5
TGTGCCAGCAGTGTGGACAGGGCGAACACCGGGGAGCTGTTTTTT	CASSVDRANTGELFF	.	TRBD1	TRBV28	TRBJ2-2
TGTGCCAGCAGTGGACCACTCCAGCGGGGGGGCGTAGATACGCAGTATTTT	CASSGPLQRGGVDTQYF	.	TRBD2	TRBV2	TRBJ2-3
TGTGCCAGCAGTGAGGCGGGGGGCTCCCAGCCCCAGCATTTT	CASSEAGGSQPQHF	.	.	TRBV6-1	TRBJ1-5
TGTGCCAGTAGTATAGGGTGGGACAGCAATCAGCCCCAGCATTTT	CASSIGWDSNQPQHF	few	.	TRBV19	TRBJ1-5
TGCGCCAGCAGCCAAGAGGCGGGGTTGAACACTGAAGCTTTCTTT	CASSQEAGLNTEAFF	.	.	TRBV4-3	TRBJ1-1
TGCGCCAGCAGTTTAGGCCCGACCGCAGAAGCTTTCTTT	CASSLGPTAEAFF	.	.	TRBV10-1	TRBJ1-1
TGTGCCAGCAGCCGGACAGGGGTCGCTGAAAAACTGTTTTTT	CASSRTGVAEKLFF	.	TRBD1	TRBV7-9	TRBJ1-4
TGCAGCGTTGAAGATGGGGGGGCCTCCTACGAGCAGTACTTC	CSVEDGGASYEQYF	.	.	TRBV29-1	TRBJ2-7
TGTGCCAGCAGCTTCGGTTACGGAGGGACCTACGAGCAGTACTTC	CASSFGYGGTYEQYF	.	.	TRBV7-9	TRBJ2-7
TGCGCCAGCAGCCCCGACAGGGTGACTGAAGCTTTCTTT	CASSPDRVTEAFF	.	TRBD1	TRBV4-3	TRBJ1-1
TGTGCCAGCAGCCCACGAGGGGTGAGGACAGGTATAGGGTACGAGCAGTACTTC	CASSPRGVRTGIGYEQYF	.	TRBD1	TRBV28	TRBJ2-7
TGTGCCAGCAGCTTAGTGGCGGGAGTCCCCTACAATGAGCAGTTCTTC	CASSLVAGVPYNEQFF	.	TRBD2	TRBV11-2	TRBJ2-1
TGTGCCAGCAGCTTCGACAGAAGCTCCTACGAGCAGTACTTC	CASSFDRSSYEQYF	.	.	TRBV13	TRBJ2-7
TGTGCCAGCAGTTCAATGGACAGGGCCCCGAGCTACGAGCAGTACTTC	CASSSMDRAPSYEQYF	.	TRBD1	TRBV28	TRBJ2-7
TGCGCCAGCAAGACCCAGTTCTCCTACGAGCAGTACTTC	CASKTQFSYEQYF	.	.	TRBV5-1	TRBJ2-7
TGTGCCAGCAGCGCCCCACTAGCGGGAGAGGGCACAGATACGCAGTATTTT	CASSAPLAGEGTDTQYF	.	TRBD2	TRBV9	TRBJ2-3
TGTGCCAGCGGAATACAGGGTGACTACGAGCAGTACTTC	CASGIQGDYEQYF	once	.	TRBV28	TRBJ2-7
TGCAGCGTGACAGGTGTATACGGGGACGAGCAGTACTTC	CSVTGVYGDEQYF	.	.	TRBV29-1	TRBJ2-7
TGCGCCAGCAGCCTAGCAGGGGAGTCTCGAGGGCAGTTCTTC	CASSLAGESRGQFF	once	.	TRBV4-1	TRBJ2-1
TGCAGCGTTGAAACGGGGGACGGCTATGGCTACACCTTC	CSVETGDGYGYTF	.	.	TRBV29-1	TRBJ1-2
TGCGCCAGCAGCTTGTACGGACAGGACCCCTTGAACGAGCAGTACTTC	CASSLYGQDPLNEQYF	.	TRBD1	TRBV5-1	TRBJ2-7
TGTGCCTGGAATGCCGGACAGGGAGCCTCTTACGTGGAGCAGTACTTC	CAWNAGQGASYVEQYF	.	TRBD1	TRBV30	TRBJ2-7
TGTGCCAGCAGCCCGACTAGCGGAACCTACGAGCAGTACTTC	CASSPTSGTYEQYF	once	TRBD2	TRBV7-9	TRBJ2-7
TGTGCCAGCAGCTTCTGGGGGGACAAAACCGGGGAGCTGTTTTTT	CASSFWGDKTGELFF	.	.	TRBV11-2	TRBJ2-2
TGTGCCTGGAGTGAGGGTAGCGGACTTTCCTACGAGCAGTACTTC	CAWSEGSGLSYEQYF	.	.	TRBV30	TRBJ2-7
TGTGCCAGCAGTTTTTCCCTCACGGGGGGCCCGCAGGATACGCAGTATTTT	CASSFSLTGGPQDTQYF	.	.	TRBV28	TRBJ2-3
TGTGCCAGCAGCGCGAGCGAGTACAATGAGCAGTTCTTC	CASSASEYNEQFF	.	.	TRBV9	TRBJ2-1
TGTGCCAGCAGCCGAAGCAGGTGGGGAGGAAAAGGCTCACCCCTCCACTTT	CASSRSRWGGKGSPLHF	.	.	TRBV7-2	TRBJ1-6
TGTGCCAGCAGCTTAGGCGCAGCCGAGCAGTACTTC	CASSLGAAEQYF	.	.	TRBV13	TRBJ2-7
TGCGCCAGCAGCCAAGTCCCGTCAGGGCTCTATGGCTACACCTTC	CASSQVPSGLYGYTF	.	.	TRBV4-3	TRBJ1-2
TGTGCCAGCAGCTTAGGAGGGTCAGAGCAGTACTTC	CASSLGGSEQYF	.	.	TRBV7-2	TRBJ2-7
TGCGCCAGCAGCCAACAACGACTAGCGGGATCCACAGATACGCAGTATTTT	CASSQQRLAGSTDTQYF	.	TRBD2	TRBV4-1	TRBJ2-3
TGCGCCAGCAGCCAAGATGAAGAGGGGGAGAACACTGAAGCTTTCTTT	CASSQDEEGENTEAFF	.	.	TRBV4-3	TRBJ1-1
TGTGCCAGCGGAACTGAGGGGTACGAGCAGTACTTC	CASGTEGYEQYF	.	.	TRBV28	TRBJ2-7
TGCGCCAGCAGTGAAAATTTTCCCGGCAGGGTGTTTAAAGAGACCCAGTACTTC	CASSENFPGRVFKETQYF	.	.	TRBV23-1	TRBJ2-5
TGTGCCAGCAGCCTTGTAGGGTCCGACAATGAGCAGTTCTTC	CASSLVGSDNEQFF	.	.	TRBV7-9	TRBJ2-1
TGTGCCAGCAGCGTTAGTGCTGGAAATGAGCAGTTCTTC	CASSVSAGNEQFF	.	.	TRBV9	TRBJ2-1
TGTGCCAGCGGGGGAAGGGGCGGGAGCTCCTACGAGCAGTACTTC	CASGGRGGSSYEQYF	.	TRBD2	TRBV27	TRBJ2-7
TGTGCCAGCAGCGCCCTTGGGCGGGAGAGAGGGGAGACCCAGTACTTC	CASSALGRERGETQYF	.	TRBD2	TRBV7-9	TRBJ2-5
TGCGCCAGCAGCCAAGATGGGGGACTAGCGGAATCCTACGAGCAGTACTTC	CASSQDGGLAESYEQYF	.	TRBD2	TRBV4-3	TRBJ2-7
TGCGCCAGCAGCCAAGCGGTCCTAGCGGTCTACGAGCAGTACTTC	CASSQAVLAVYEQYF	.	TRBD2	TRBV4-3	TRBJ2-7
TGTGCCTGGAGTGAGGGAGGTGAGCAGTTCTTC	CAWSEGGEQFF	.	.	TRBV30	TRBJ2-1
TGTGCCAGCAGCCTGGAGAGCCAGAGCTATGGCTACACCTTC	CASSLESQSYGYTF	.	.	TRBV5-4	TRBJ1-2
TGTGCCAGCAGCCTCGGTACAGGGCTCTCCTACGAGCAGTACTTC	CASSLGTGLSYEQYF	.	.	TRBV7-9	TRBJ2-7
TGTGCCAGCAGTTCAGCGAACAGTGGTTACGGCTACACCTTC	CASSSANSGYGYTF	.	.	TRBV13	TRBJ1-2
TGTGCCAGCAGCCAGGGACTAGCGGGAGACACCTACGAGCAGTACTTC	CASSQGLAGDTYEQYF	.	TRBD2	TRBV14	TRBJ2-7